These 10 T cell receptor beta chains came from one sample sequenced in a study of resident and recirculating memory T cells in vitiligo. Clones were read by immunoSEQ multiplex PCR, and TCRdb kept only the in-frame ones, dropping some. The table records more than 70,000 clones, about 91% of them present only once. Sample: blood. The receptors derive from a male donor with vitiligo.

The chain links TRBV4-2 to TRBJ2-7; TRBD1 is a possible D gene (6 bases). The CDR3 is 17 amino acids. Germline CDR1 LGHNA, CDR2 YNFKEQ. V lost 4 bases and J 5 bases, leaving 24 bases between the germline ends. The CDR3 region has the DNA TGTGCCAGCAGCCCCGCCGGGGCCCAGGGGTTAGTCCACGAGCAGTACTTC. Amino acids: CASSPAGAQGLVHEQYF.

This clone was recorded only once. V and J are TRBV15 and TRBJ1-4, with TRBD1 matching over 7 bases. Trimming removed 7 bases from V and 7 bases from J; junction bases left unmatched: 9. This CDR3 contains 14 residues. Germline CDR1 LNHNV, CDR2 YYDKDF (reference sequence). CDR3 protein: CATIVGGVCEKLFF. CDR3 coding DNA: TGTGCCACCATAGTAGGGGGCGTCTGTGAAAAACTGTTTTTT.

The chain recombines TRBV5-1 with TRBJ2-3, with a weak D call TRBD1 (6 bases). Per germline, CDR1 SGHRS and CDR2 YFSETQ. V shed 4 bases and J shed 5 bases, with 11 bases lying between them. The CDR3 spans 13 residues. Written as DNA, the CDR3 is TGCGCCAGCAGCCGCAACAGGGAAGATACGCAGTATTTT. Translation gives CASSRNREDTQYF.

The chain uses TRBV5-8 and TRBJ2-2; D may be TRBD1 (5 bases). CDR3 length equals 15 residues. Deletions cut 4 bases from V and 5 bases from J, with 15 bases between. Germline-derived CDR1 and CDR2 are SGHTS and YDEGEE. The CDR3 loop is CASSHPTPGTGELFF. For the CDR3, the DNA is TGTGCCAGCAGCCACCCGACCCCAGGGACCGGGGAGCTGTTTTTT.

This clone was found a few times. The J gene is TRBJ2-3, the V gene TRBV28; possibly TRBD1 for D (6 bases). V was trimmed by 5 bases and J by 3 bases, leaving 6 bases between them. CDR1 MDHEN and CDR2 SYDVKM come from the germline V gene. The CDR3 consists of 12 residues. CDR3 nucleotides: TGTGCCAGCAGTACAGGGACAGATACGCAGTATTTT. Protein sequence: CASSTGTDTQYF. The full variable domain, rest sourced from reference TRBV28 and TRBJ2-3, is DVKVTQSSRYLVKRTGEKVFLECVQDMDHENMFWYRQDPGLGLRLIYFSYDVKMKEKGDIPEGYSVSREKKERFSLILESASTNQTSMYLCASSTGTDTQYFGPGTRLTVL.

V gene TRBV13 combines with J gene TRBJ2-1, with TRBD2 matching 7 bases. The germline gives CDR1 PRHDT, CDR2 FYEKMQ (reference sequence). J was trimmed by 7 bases and V by 6 bases; bases with no gene match: 12. This CDR3 has 15 amino acids. CDR3 loop: CASRSRGGRRNEQFF. DNA for the CDR3: TGTGCCAGCAGATCTAGGGGCGGGAGACGTAATGAGCAGTTCTTC. The variable domain in full, completed from reference TRBV13 and TRBJ2-1, reads AAGVIQSPRHLIKEKRETATLKCYPIPRHDTVYWYQQGPGQDPQFLISFYEKMQSDKGSIPDRFSAQQFSDYHSELNMSSLELGDSALYFCASRSRGGRRNEQFFGPGTRLTVL.

This clone has just a few counts. This chain uses TRBV7-2 with TRBJ2-7; TRBD2 matches at 11 bases. CDR3 length equals 16 residues. CDR1 SGHTA and CDR2 FQGNSA come from the germline V gene. V was clipped by 5 bases and J by 2 bases; unmatched bases: 8. This chain's CDR3 is CASSPASGRPAYEQYF. CDR3 sequence (DNA): TGTGCCAGCAGCCCGGCTAGCGGGAGGCCCGCCTACGAGCAGTACTTC.

The rearrangement links TRBV9 to TRBJ2-1; D uncertain. CDR3 length: 15 residues. The germline V and J ends were trimmed by 0 bases and 3 bases, with 10 bases remaining between them. Per germline, CDR1 SGDLS and CDR2 YYNGEE. The CDR3 DNA reads TGTGCCAGCAGCGTAGTAGATGGAGACTACAATGAGCAGTTCTTC. Translated: CASSVVDGDYNEQFF.

The chain carries TRBV11-3 and TRBJ2-2; D gene unclear. The CDR3 is made up of 15 amino acids. CDR1 is SGHNT, CDR2 YENEEA, per germline. Trimming took 5 bases from V and 1 from J, leaving 11 bases between them. As DNA, the CDR3 is TGTGCCAGCAGCACATACCGAAAGAACACCGGGGAGCTGTTTTTT. The encoded protein is CASSTYRKNTGELFF.

The chain combines TRBV15 with TRBJ1-4; 9 bases are a match to TRBD1. The CDR3 totals 14 residues. V was clipped by 5 bases and J by 8 bases; unmatched bases: 6. Looked up from germline, CDR1 is LNHNV and CDR2 is YYDKDF (reference sequence). Written as DNA, the CDR3 is TGTGCCACCAGCTGGACAGGGGTGGACGAAAAACTGTTTTTT. Amino acids: CATSWTGVDEKLFF.